This is a list of T cell receptor beta chains from one sample in a study of T cells after yellow fever vaccination. TCRdb reanalysed the 5' RACE reads using MiXCR and keeps one entry per CDR3 protein. The sample consists of some 220,000 distinct CDR3 sequences, approximately 3% of them appearing once. This specimen consisted of CD4+ T cells sorted from PBMCs, obtained 10 days after the yellow fever booster vaccination. Receptors originate from a man younger than 30 who received the YFV17D yellow fever vaccine. The CDR3 runs from the conserved cysteine through the conserved F or W. A D gene is named only where the DNA matches it firmly. A clone size is listed for some rows: how often the clone was seen (once, few, many), or a class if it is expanded.

D	size	V	J	CDR3	DNA
NA	many	TRBV12-3/TRBV12-4	TRBJ1-5	CASSGTAVNQPQHF	TGTGCCAGCAGCGGCACAGCTGTTAATCAGCCCCAGCATTTT
TRBD2	many	TRBV5-1	TRBJ2-1	CASSLAPGLAGYNEQFF	TGCGCCAGCAGCTTGGCCCCGGGACTAGCGGGGTACAATGAGCAGTTCTTC
NA	few	TRBV7-2	TRBJ1-4	CASSFRGGSFEKLFF	TGTGCCAGCAGCTTTAGGGGGGGCAGTTTCGAAAAACTGTTTTTT
TRBD2	many	TRBV29-1	TRBJ2-5	CSVGLAGGRETQYF	TGCAGCGTCGGACTAGCGGGGGGCAGGGAGACCCAGTACTTC
NA	NA	TRBV7-2	TRBJ2-5	CASSPPRAGKGTQYF	TGTGCCAGCAGCCCCCCGCGGGCAGGTAAAGGGACCCAGTACTTC
NA	few	TRBV6-6	TRBJ2-1	CASSYRAARGAAYNEQFF	TGTGCCAGCAGTTACAGAGCTGCACGGGGGGCCGCGTACAATGAGCAGTTCTTC
NA	few	TRBV2	TRBJ1-1	CASSNTGHTEAFF	TGTGCCAGCAGCAACACGGGACACACTGAAGCTTTCTTT
NA	many	TRBV3-1	TRBJ2-5	CASSPREETQYF	TGTGCCAGCAGCCCCAGGGAAGAGACCCAGTACTTC
NA	few	TRBV15	TRBJ2-3	CATSMGPLNTDTQYF	TGTGCCACCAGCATGGGTCCCCTTAACACAGATACGCAGTATTTT
TRBD1	few	TRBV25-1	TRBJ1-1	CASRVDRVDEAFF	TGTGCCAGCAGAGTGGACAGGGTTGATGAAGCTTTCTTT
NA	NA	TRBV4-1	TRBJ2-1	CASSRFAMGEQFF	TGCGCCAGCAGCCGTTTTGCTATGGGTGAGCAGTTCTTC
NA	many	TRBV20-1	TRBJ1-1	CSARGIDTEAFF	TGCAGTGCTCGCGGGATAGACACTGAAGCTTTCTTT
NA	many	TRBV7-2	TRBJ1-1	CASSFRGLAYTEAFF	TGTGCCAGCAGCTTCCGGGGACTCGCGTACACTGAAGCTTTCTTT
NA	few	TRBV4-1	TRBJ1-5	CASSQGRASHQPQHF	TGCGCCAGCAGCCAAGGTCGCGCATCACATCAGCCCCAGCATTTT
NA	few	TRBV7-2	TRBJ1-5	CASSPQGFNQPQHF	TGTGCCAGCAGCCCCCAAGGTTTCAATCAGCCCCAGCATTTT
TRBD1	few	TRBV5-1	TRBJ2-1	CASSATGTAYNEQFF	TGCGCCAGCAGCGCAACCGGGACAGCCTACAATGAGCAGTTCTTC
TRBD1	many	TRBV4-3	TRBJ2-5	CASSWTGIGETQYF	TGCGCCAGCAGTTGGACAGGGATAGGAGAGACCCAGTACTTC
NA	few	TRBV6-5	TRBJ1-2	CASSHLQGGYTF	TGTGCCAGCAGTCACTTACAGGGTGGCTACACCTTC
TRBD2	few	TRBV18	TRBJ2-1	CASSPLAGENEQFF	TGTGCCAGCTCACCACTGGCGGGGGAGAATGAGCAGTTCTTC
NA	few	TRBV7-2	TRBJ1-5	CASSLESGRPQHF	TGTGCCAGCAGCTTAGAATCTGGTAGGCCCCAGCATTTT
NA	NA	TRBV7-3	TRBJ2-3	CASSSDGFTDTQYF	TGTGCCAGCAGCTCGGACGGATTCACAGATACGCAGTATTTT
NA	few	TRBV12-3/TRBV12-4	TRBJ2-2	CASKVIQGPTTGELFF	TGTGCCAGCAAAGTTATCCAGGGACCCACTACCGGGGAGCTGTTTTTT
TRBD1	few	TRBV5-4	TRBJ1-4	CASRDGTGTNEKLFF	TGTGCCAGCAGGGATGGGACAGGGACTAATGAAAAACTGTTTTTT
NA	many	TRBV9	TRBJ1-1	CASSVATNTEAFF	TGTGCCAGCAGCGTAGCTACGAACACTGAAGCTTTCTTT
NA	many	TRBV4-1	TRBJ2-1	CASSQGRIGAVHNEQFF	TGCGCCAGCAGCCAAGGCAGGATAGGGGCAGTTCACAATGAGCAGTTCTTC
TRBD2	NA	TRBV5-1	TRBJ2-1	CASSVGTSGGNEQFF	TGCGCCAGCAGCGTCGGGACTAGCGGGGGGAATGAGCAGTTCTTC
TRBD1	many	TRBV12-3/TRBV12-4	TRBJ2-3	CASSLAQGRTDTQYF	TGTGCCAGCAGTTTGGCACAGGGGCGCACAGATACGCAGTATTTT